Sequencing of this T cell receptor (beta chain) was carried out in a study of T cell responses to AZD1222 COVID-19 vaccine. Between the trimmed V and J ends, which lost 5 bases and 1 base, there was a span of 9 bases. CDR1 SGHRS and CDR2 YFSETQ come from the germline V gene. The length of the CDR3 is 13 residues. Libraries were prepared by immunoSEQ multiplex PCR; TCRdb keeps only in-frame clonotypes and omits some of them. The table has about 130,000 clones, roughly 92% seen once. A single count supports this clone. This specimen consisted of peripheral blood, obtained 28 days after the second AZD1222 dose. The chain employs TRBV5-1 and TRBJ2-5; no clear D gene. This TCR came from an adult who received the AZD1222 COVID-19 vaccine. The CDR3 DNA sequence: TGCGCCAGCAGTTACAGAATCCAAGAGACCCAGTACTTC. Translated, it gives CASSYRIQETQYF.